Shown below are 20 T cell receptor beta chains from a single sample sequenced in a study of T-cell reconstitution after alpha-beta-depleted transplantation in children. The TCRbeta library was prepared with unique molecular identifiers. TCRdb used MiXCR to reprocess the PCR reads, holding one entry per CDR3 protein. The data contain around 530,000 distinct CDR3 sequences, approximately 32% of them singletons. Source: PBMCs from the stem cell graft donor, taken from the stem cell graft. The receptors were sampled from a human donor who donated a stem cell graft to a child with aplastic anemia.

The chain combines TRBV5-6 with TRBJ1-5; the D is unclear. V lost 1 base and J 5 bases, leaving 16 bases between the germline ends. There are 16 residues in the CDR3. The germline CDR1 and CDR2 sequences are SGHDT and YYEEEE. CDR3 nucleotides: TGTGCCAGCAGCTTGACCGCAAGTTTTGACCATCAGCCCCAGCATTTT. Translated, it gives CASSLTASFDHQPQHF.

This clonotype has more than one count but fewer than ten. The chain couples TRBV29-1 to TRBJ1-1, with unresolved D. Germline-derived CDR1 and CDR2 are SQVTM and ANQGSEA. The CDR3 loop spans 13 amino acids. Trimming stripped 7 bases from V and 0 bases from J, with 12 bases between. Here the CDR3 DNA reads TGCAGCGCCAAGACAAATTTGAACACTGAAGCTTTCTTT. Translated, it gives CSAKTNLNTEAFF.

The table lists this clonotype with a few counts. The chain carries TRBV13 and TRBJ1-6, with D perhaps matching TRBD1 (6 bases). Germline V CDR1 and CDR2: PRHDT, FYEKMQ (reference sequence). Deletions cut 4 bases from V and 7 bases from J, with 14 bases between. The CDR3 is 15 amino acids. The CDR3 DNA reads TGTGCCAGCAGCTCCAGGGGAAGGGAGAATTCACCCCTCCACTTT. Its protein is CASSSRGRENSPLHF. The full variable domain, in which reference TRBV13 and TRBJ1-6 provide the parts outside the CDR3, is AAGVIQSPRHLIKEKRETATLKCYPIPRHDTVYWYQQGPGQDPQFLISFYEKMQSDKGSIPDRFSAQQFSDYHSELNMSSLELGDSALYFCASSSRGRENSPLHFGNGTRLTVT.

Only a few counts were recorded for this clonotype. The rearrangement uses TRBV12-3 or TRBV12-4 and TRBJ1-5, with no clear D. Trimming took off 7 bases at V and 3 bases at J, with 7 bases between the two ends. The CDR3 extends over 12 amino acids. The CDR3 nucleotides are TGTGCCAGCACCTACTTCAATCAGCCCCAGCATTTT. Its translation is CASTYFNQPQHF.

This clonotype has just a few counts. V and J are TRBV19 and TRBJ2-2, with D uncertain. This CDR3 has 14 residues. Between the trimmed V and J ends, which lost 3 bases and 1 base, there was a span of 6 bases. Per germline, CDR1 LNHDA and CDR2 SQIVND (reference sequence). CDR3 protein: CASSMTWNTGELFF. CDR3 DNA: TGTGCCAGTAGTATGACATGGAACACCGGGGAGCTGTTTTTT.

This chain joins TRBV20-1 and TRBJ2-2; 8 bases align to TRBD2. Germline CDR1 DFQATT, CDR2 SNEGSKA (reference sequence). V lost 2 bases and J lost 1; bases outside the gene matches: 0. The CDR3 has 14 amino acids. CDR3 DNA sequence: TGCAGTGCTAGACTAGCGGGGAACACCGGGGAGCTGTTTTTT. It is translated as CSARLAGNTGELFF.

V gene TRBV4-3 combines with J gene TRBJ1-1; D is uncertain. Germline CDR1 reads LGHNA; CDR2 reads YSLEER. V lost 0 bases, J lost 5 bases, and 16 bases lay in between. The CDR3 has 16 residues. The CDR3 sequence is CASSQDIVRQRTEAFF. The DNA of the CDR3 is TGCGCCAGCAGCCAAGATATTGTTAGGCAGCGGACTGAAGCTTTCTTT.

The chain joins TRBV6-1 to TRBJ2-2; TRBD2 might be the D (5 bases). V lost 10 bases and J lost 0, with 12 bases in between. Germline CDR1 reads MNHNS; CDR2 reads SASEGT. The CDR3 is 14 amino acids. CDR3 residues: CATQTGTNTGELFF. The CDR3, as DNA: TGTGCCACCCAGACGGGGACGAACACCGGGGAGCTGTTTTTT.

V and J are TRBV6-1 and TRBJ2-7; no definite D call. Germline assignment: CDR1 MNHNS and CDR2 SASEGT. V gave up 7 bases and J gave up 2 bases, with 15 bases separating them. CDR3 length: 14 residues. The CDR3 DNA reads as TGTGCCAGCACCCAGCGATGGGCTCCCTACGAGCAGTACGTC. Translation gives CASTQRWAPYEQYV.

This clonotype was counted between two and nine times. V usage is TRBV7-8 and J usage is TRBJ2-7; 9 bases agree with TRBD2. V shed 5 bases, J shed 1 base, and the junction held 9 bases outside the gene matches. The CDR3 runs 16 residues. Germline V lookup: CDR1 SGHVS, CDR2 FQNEAQ. CDR3 in amino acids: CASSQSSGRNSYEQYF. CDR3 DNA sequence: TGTGCCAGCAGCCAATCGAGCGGGAGGAATTCCTACGAGCAGTACTTC. The whole variable domain, remainder taken from reference TRBV7-8 and TRBJ2-7, is GAGVSQSPRYKVAKRGQDVALRCDPISGHVSLFWYQQALGQGPEFLTYFQNEAQLDKSGLPSDRFFAERPEGSVSTLKIQRTQQEDSAVYLCASSQSSGRNSYEQYFGPGTRLTVT.

This clonotype was counted only a few times. V usage is TRBV12-3 or TRBV12-4 and J usage is TRBJ2-1, with TRBD2 matching over 14 bases. Trimming took 5 bases from V and 0 from J; bases not matched to a gene: 3. CDR3 size: 17 residues. The CDR3 loop is CASSGLAGGGSYNEQFF. The DNA of the CDR3 is TGTGCCAGCAGTGGACTAGCGGGAGGCGGCTCCTACAATGAGCAGTTCTTC.

This clonotype was counted between two and nine times. CDR3 sequence: CASSETVPSTNEKLFF. In nucleotides, the CDR3 is TGTGCCAGCAGTGAAACGGTCCCCTCAACTAATGAAAAACTGTTTTTT. The chain carries TRBV6-1 and TRBJ1-4; D is unclear. This CDR3 region has 16 residues. Trimming removed 2 bases from V and 0 bases from J, with 10 bases in between. CDR1 and CDR2 (germline): MNHNS, SASEGT.

The V gene is TRBV12-3 or TRBV12-4, the J gene TRBJ2-1, with TRBD2 identical over 14 bases. The CDR3 has 15 amino acids. The ends lost 6 bases at V and 12 bases at J; junction bases unmatched: 10. CDR3 sequence (DNA): TGTGCCAGCAGGACGGGACTAGCGGGAGAAGGGGGGCAGTTCTTC. This sequence encodes CASRTGLAGEGGQFF.

This clonotype was seen more than once but under ten times. The chain joins TRBV5-1 to TRBJ2-2; D remains ambiguous. Deletions cut 4 bases from V and 6 bases from J, with 16 bases between. Germline assignment: CDR1 SGHRS and CDR2 YFSETQ. The CDR3 contains 15 residues. The CDR3 coding sequence is TGCGCCAGCAGCCTGAGAGAACCGGGCGCCGGGGAGCTGTTTTTT. It codes for CASSLREPGAGELFF.

The chain is built from TRBV5-1 and TRBJ2-4; tentatively, D is TRBD2 (6 bases). Per germline, CDR1 SGHRS and CDR2 YFSETQ. This CDR3 region has 16 residues. The V and J ends lost 0 bases and 5 bases respectively, with 15 bases between them. The CDR3 is CASSLDRESGQNIQYF. CDR3 bases: TGCGCCAGCAGCTTGGATCGGGAGTCGGGCCAAAACATTCAGTACTTC.

This clonotype showed up just a few times. This sequence joins TRBV20-1 and TRBJ2-5; 7 bases map to TRBD1. Germline CDR1 reads DFQATT; CDR2 reads SNEGSKA (reference sequence). This CDR3 region has 15 residues. V shed 1 base, J shed 2 bases, and the junction held 7 bases outside the gene matches. The CDR3 DNA reads as TGCAGTGCTAGAGCCCCGGGACAGCAGCAAGAGACCCAGTACTTC. This gives the protein CSARAPGQQQETQYF.

The genes are TRBV7-6 and TRBJ2-5, with 12 bases lining up with TRBD2. J was trimmed by 5 bases and V by 0 bases; bases with no gene match: 10. Germline lookup yields CDR1 SGHVS and CDR2 FNYEAQ. The CDR3 has 18 amino acids. The CDR3 loop is CASSLAGTSGRGGETQYF. The CDR3 coding sequence is TGTGCCAGCAGCTTAGCTGGGACTAGCGGGCGCGGGGGGGAGACCCAGTACTTC.

This clonotype has a handful of counts. The chain joins TRBV27 to TRBJ2-5; 7 nucleotides align to TRBD1. The germline V gene has CDR1 MNHEY and CDR2 SMNVEV (reference sequence). V lost 3 bases and J lost 2; bases outside the gene matches: 9. This CDR3 is 16 amino acids long. The DNA of the CDR3 is TGTGCCAGCAGTTTGACAGGGCGGCTTGTTCAAGAGACCCAGTACTTC. It specifies CASSLTGRLVQETQYF.

The chain combines TRBV12-3 or TRBV12-4 with TRBJ2-2; 12 bases align to TRBD1. V shed 8 bases, J shed 4 bases, and the junction held 8 bases outside the gene matches. CDR3 length: 16 amino acids. CDR3 loop: CASWDRGRFGTGELFF. CDR3 nucleotide sequence: TGTGCCAGCTGGGACAGGGGGCGCTTTGGCACCGGGGAGCTGTTTTTT.

This rearrangement joins TRBV12-3 or TRBV12-4 to TRBJ1-1, with TRBD1 matching 9 bases. The CDR3 totals 13 residues. After removal of 5 bases from V and 3 bases from J, the junction contained 1 base not matched to a gene. CDR3 sequence (DNA): TGTGCCAGCAGTAACAGGGGGCACACTGAAGCTTTCTTT. This gives the protein CASSNRGHTEAFF.